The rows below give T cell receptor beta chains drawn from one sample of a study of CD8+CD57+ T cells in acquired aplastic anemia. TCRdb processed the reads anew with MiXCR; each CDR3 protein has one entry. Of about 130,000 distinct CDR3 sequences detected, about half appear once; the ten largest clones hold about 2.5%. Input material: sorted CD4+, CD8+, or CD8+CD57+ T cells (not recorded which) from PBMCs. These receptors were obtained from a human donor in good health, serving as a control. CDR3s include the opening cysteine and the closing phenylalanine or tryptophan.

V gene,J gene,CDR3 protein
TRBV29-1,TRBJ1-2,CSAPGQGYPNLDGYTF
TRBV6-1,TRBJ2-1,CASSEGAVNPHEQFF
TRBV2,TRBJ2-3,CASSPMTSGTDTQYF
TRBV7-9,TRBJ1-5,CAGSHSRQTNQPQHF
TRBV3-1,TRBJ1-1,CASSQEDRGRTEAFF
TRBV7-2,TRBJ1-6,CASSSGTDRSPLHF
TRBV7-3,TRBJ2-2,CASSPGLTTGELFF
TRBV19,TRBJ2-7,CASRETGITGEQYF
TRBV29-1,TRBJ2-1,CSSPDRTYNEQFF
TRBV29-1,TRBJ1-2,CSVAGGLRVGYTF
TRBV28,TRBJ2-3,CASSSGGGAVTDTQYF
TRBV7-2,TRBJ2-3,CASSLAGRGSRSTDTQYF
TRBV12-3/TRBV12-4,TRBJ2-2,CASSPVKGTLMSGELFF
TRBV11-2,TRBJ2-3,CASSGVPGGRTDTQYF
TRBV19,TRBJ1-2,CASSMKGRATNYGYTF
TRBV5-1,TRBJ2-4,CASSLAVGRLATGDIQYF
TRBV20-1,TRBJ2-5,CSARDGGRKTQYF
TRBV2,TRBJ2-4,CASGEHLVGAKNIQYF
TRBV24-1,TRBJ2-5,CATSDPGATGETQYF
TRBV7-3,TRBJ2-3,CASSSLSGSTDTQYF
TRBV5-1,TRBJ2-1,CASRTGEEYNEQFF
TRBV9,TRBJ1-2,CASSVRGYGYTF
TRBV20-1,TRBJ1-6,CSARDTGDHSPLHF
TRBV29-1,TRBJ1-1,CSAATGDYEAFF
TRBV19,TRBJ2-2,CASSIWTGGAGTGELFF
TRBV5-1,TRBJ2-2,CASSNQQGRYAGELFF
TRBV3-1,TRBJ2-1,CASSQEGFRGYNEQFF
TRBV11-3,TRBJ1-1,CASSLFPPKVGGGNTEAFF
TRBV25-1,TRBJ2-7,CASSELGLIYEQYF
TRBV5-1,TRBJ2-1,CASSFLGEGEQFF
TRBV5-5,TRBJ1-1,CASSYDRVATEAFF
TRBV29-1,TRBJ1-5,CSVAQGVNQPQHF
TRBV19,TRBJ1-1,CASKAGQASLRTEAFF
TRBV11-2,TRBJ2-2,CASSSNPPGQGAGGELFF
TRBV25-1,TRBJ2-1,CASSASDAVMYQFF
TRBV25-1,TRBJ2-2,CASSTGPNTGELFF
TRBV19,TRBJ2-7,CASSPGLQQYF
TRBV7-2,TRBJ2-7,CASSLDRGNDEQYF
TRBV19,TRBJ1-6,CASRQRLGQGIHSPLHF
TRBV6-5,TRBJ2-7,CASGFDSLEQYF
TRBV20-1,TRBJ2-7,CSAKGGQGGQGSYEQYF
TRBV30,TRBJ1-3,CAWSVEVFHSGNTIYF
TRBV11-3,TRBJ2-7,CASSLGVGTGLDEQYF
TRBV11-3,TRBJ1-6,CASSARTVPLSLHF
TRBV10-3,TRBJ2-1,CAITSVTGSYNEQFF
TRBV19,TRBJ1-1,CASRRGNTEAFF
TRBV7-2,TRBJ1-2,CASSFLTAPYGYTF
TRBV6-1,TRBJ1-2,CASSQGNYGYTF
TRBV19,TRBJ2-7,CASSPSLAGGEQYF
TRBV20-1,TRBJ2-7,CSGTGGLYEQYF